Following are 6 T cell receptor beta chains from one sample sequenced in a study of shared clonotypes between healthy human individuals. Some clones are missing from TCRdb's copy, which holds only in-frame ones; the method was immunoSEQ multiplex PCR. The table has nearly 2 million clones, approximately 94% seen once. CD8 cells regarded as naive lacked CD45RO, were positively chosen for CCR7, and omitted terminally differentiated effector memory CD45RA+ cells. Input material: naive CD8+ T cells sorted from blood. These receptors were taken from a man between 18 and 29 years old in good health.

The CDR3 DNA sequence: TGTGCCAGCAGCGGCCGGGGGGATTCCTATGGCTACACCTTC. Its protein product is CASSGRGDSYGYTF. J is TRBJ1-2 and V is TRBV5-8, with D tentatively TRBD1 (5 bases). The CDR3 contains 14 residues. V gave up 4 bases and J gave up 4 bases, with 14 bases separating them. Looked up from germline, CDR1 is SGHTS and CDR2 is YDEGEE.

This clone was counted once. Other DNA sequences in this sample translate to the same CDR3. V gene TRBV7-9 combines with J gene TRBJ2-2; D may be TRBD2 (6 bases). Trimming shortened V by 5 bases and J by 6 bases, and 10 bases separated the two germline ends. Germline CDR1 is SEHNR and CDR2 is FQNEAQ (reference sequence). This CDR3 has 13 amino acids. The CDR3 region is CASSPPGAGELFF. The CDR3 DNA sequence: TGTGCCAGCAGCCCCCCGGGGGCCGGGGAGCTGTTTTTT.

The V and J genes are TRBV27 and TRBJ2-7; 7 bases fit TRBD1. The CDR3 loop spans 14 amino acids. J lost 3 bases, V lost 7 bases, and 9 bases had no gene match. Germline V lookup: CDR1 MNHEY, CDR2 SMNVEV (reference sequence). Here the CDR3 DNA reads TGTGCCAGCACCCCAGGAGACAGGGTCTACGAGCAGTACTTC. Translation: CASTPGDRVYEQYF.

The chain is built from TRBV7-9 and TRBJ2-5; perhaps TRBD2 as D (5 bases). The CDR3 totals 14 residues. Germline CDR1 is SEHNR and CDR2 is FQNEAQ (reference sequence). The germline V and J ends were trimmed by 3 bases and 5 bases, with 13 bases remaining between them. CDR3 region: CASSFEGRGETQYF. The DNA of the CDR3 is TGTGCCAGCAGCTTCGAGGGTAGAGGGGAGACCCAGTACTTC.

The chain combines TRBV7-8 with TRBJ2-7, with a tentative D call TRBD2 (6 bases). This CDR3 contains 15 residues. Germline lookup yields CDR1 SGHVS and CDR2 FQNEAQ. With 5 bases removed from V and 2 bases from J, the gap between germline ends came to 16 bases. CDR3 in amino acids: CASSPLGGGTYEQYF. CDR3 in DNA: TGTGCCAGCAGCCCGCTGGGGGGAGGAACCTACGAGCAGTACTTC.

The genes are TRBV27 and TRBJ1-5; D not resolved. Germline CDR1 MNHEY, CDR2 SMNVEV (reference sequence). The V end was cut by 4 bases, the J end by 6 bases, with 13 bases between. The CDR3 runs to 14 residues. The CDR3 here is CASSYTALGQPQHF. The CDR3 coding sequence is TGTGCCAGCAGTTACACAGCCTTGGGTCAGCCCCAGCATTTT.